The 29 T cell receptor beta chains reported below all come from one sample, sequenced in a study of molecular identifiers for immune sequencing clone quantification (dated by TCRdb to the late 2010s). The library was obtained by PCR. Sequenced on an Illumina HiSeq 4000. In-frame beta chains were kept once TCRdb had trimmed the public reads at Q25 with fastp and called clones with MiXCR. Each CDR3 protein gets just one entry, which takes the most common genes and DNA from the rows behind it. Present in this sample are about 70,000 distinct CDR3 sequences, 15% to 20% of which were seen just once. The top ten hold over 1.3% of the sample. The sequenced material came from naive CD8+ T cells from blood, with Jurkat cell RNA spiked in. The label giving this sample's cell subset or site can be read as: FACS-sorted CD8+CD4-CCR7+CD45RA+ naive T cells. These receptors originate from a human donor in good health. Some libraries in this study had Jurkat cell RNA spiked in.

The CDR3 loop reads CASSLGANYGYTF. The CDR3 region has the DNA TGTGCCAGCAGCTTAGGGGCTAACTATGGCTACACCTTC. The chain carries TRBV7-9 and TRBJ1-2; D gene ambiguous. Between the trimmed V and J ends, which lost 1 base and 0 bases, there was a span of 3 bases. The CDR3 covers 13 residues. CDR1 is SEHNR, CDR2 FQNEAQ, per germline (reference sequence). The full variable domain, its missing parts supplied by reference TRBV7-9 and TRBJ1-2, is DTGVSQNPRHKITKRGQNVTFRCDPISEHNRLYWYRQTLGQGPEFLTYFQNEAQLEKSRLLSDRFSAERPKGSFSTLEIQRTEQGDSAMYLCASSLGANYGYTFGSGTRLTVV.

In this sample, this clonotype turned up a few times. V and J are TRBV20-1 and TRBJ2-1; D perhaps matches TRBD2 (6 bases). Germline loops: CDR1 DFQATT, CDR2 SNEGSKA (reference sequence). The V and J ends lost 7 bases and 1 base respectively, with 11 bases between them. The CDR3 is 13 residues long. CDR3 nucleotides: TGCAGTGTTTGGGCGGGATCCTACAATGAGCAGTTCTTC. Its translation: CSVWAGSYNEQFF.

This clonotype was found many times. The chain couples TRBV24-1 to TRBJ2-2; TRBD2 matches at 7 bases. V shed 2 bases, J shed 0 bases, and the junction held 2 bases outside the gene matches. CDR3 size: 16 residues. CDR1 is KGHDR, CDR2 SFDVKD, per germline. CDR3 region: CATSDYGGSNTGELFF. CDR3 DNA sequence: TGTGCCACCAGTGATTACGGGGGGTCGAACACCGGGGAGCTGTTTTTT.

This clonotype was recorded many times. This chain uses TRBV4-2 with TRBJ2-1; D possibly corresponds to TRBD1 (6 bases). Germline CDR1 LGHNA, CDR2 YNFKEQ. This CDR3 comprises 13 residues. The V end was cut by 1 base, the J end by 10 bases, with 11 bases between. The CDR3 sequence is CASSQVETGEQFF. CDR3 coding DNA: TGTGCCAGCAGCCAAGTAGAGACAGGCGAGCAGTTCTTC.

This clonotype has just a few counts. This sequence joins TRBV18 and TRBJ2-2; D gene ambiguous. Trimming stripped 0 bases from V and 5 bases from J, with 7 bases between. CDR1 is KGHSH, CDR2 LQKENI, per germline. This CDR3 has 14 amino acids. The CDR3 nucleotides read TGTGCCAGCTCACCACCCTCGAGAACCGGGGAGCTGTTTTTT. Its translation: CASSPPSRTGELFF.

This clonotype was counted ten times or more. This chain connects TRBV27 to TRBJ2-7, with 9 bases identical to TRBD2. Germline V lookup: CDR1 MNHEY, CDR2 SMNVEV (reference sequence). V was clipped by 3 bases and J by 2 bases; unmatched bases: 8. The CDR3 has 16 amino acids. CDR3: CASSFSSGVVPYEQYF. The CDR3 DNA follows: TGTGCCAGCAGTTTCTCTAGCGGGGTCGTGCCCTACGAGCAGTACTTC.

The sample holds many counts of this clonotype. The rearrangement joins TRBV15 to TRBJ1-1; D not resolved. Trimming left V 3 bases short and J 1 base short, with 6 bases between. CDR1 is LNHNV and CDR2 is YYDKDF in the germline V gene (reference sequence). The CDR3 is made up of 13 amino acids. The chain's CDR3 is CATSRAWNTEAFF. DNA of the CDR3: TGTGCCACCAGCAGGGCCTGGAACACTGAAGCTTTCTTT.

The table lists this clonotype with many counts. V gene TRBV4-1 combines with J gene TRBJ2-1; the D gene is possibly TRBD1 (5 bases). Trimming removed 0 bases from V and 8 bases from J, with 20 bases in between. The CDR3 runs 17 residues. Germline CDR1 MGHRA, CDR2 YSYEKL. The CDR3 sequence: CASSQDSGSVIGDEQFF. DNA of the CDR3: TGCGCCAGCAGCCAAGATTCAGGGTCCGTGATCGGCGATGAGCAGTTCTTC.

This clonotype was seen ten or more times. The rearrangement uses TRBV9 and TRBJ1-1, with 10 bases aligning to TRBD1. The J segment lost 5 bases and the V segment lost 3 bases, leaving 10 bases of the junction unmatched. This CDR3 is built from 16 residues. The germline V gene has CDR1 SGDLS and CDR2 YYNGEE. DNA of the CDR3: TGTGCCAGCAGCGCAAACCGGGACAGGGGTTGGACTGAAGCTTTCTTT. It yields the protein CASSANRDRGWTEAFF.

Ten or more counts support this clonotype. The CDR3 is CASSLGASIAKNIQYF. The CDR3 bases are TGTGCCAGCAGCTTAGGGGCTTCGATAGCCAAAAACATTCAGTACTTC. The V gene is TRBV11-2, the J gene TRBJ2-4; D uncertain. Germline V lookup: CDR1 SGHAT, CDR2 FQNNGV. V lost 1 base to trimming and J lost 0 bases, with 10 bases between them. The CDR3 spans 16 residues.

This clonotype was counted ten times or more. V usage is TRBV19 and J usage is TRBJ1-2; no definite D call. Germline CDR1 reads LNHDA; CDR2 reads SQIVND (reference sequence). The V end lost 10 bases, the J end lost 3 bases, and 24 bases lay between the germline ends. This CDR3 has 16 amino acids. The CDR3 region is CAILKRDADPYYGYTF. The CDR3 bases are TGTGCCATCCTCAAGCGCGATGCAGACCCCTACTATGGCTACACCTTC.

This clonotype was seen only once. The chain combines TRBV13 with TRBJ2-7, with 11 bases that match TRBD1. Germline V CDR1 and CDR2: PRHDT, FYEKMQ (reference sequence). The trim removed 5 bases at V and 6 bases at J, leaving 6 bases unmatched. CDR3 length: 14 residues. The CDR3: CASSQGQGVLEQYF. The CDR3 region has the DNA TGTGCCAGCAGCCAGGGACAGGGGGTTCTCGAGCAGTACTTC. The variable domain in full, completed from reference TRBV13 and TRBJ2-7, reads AAGVIQSPRHLIKEKRETATLKCYPIPRHDTVYWYQQGPGQDPQFLISFYEKMQSDKGSIPDRFSAQQFSDYHSELNMSSLELGDSALYFCASSQGQGVLEQYFGPGTRLTVT.

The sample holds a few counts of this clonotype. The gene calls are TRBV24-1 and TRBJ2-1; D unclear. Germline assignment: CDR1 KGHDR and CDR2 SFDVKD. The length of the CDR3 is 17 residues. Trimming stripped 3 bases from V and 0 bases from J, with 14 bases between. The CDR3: CATSDEVAIGSYNEQFF. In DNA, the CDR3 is TGTGCCACCAGTGATGAAGTGGCAATCGGCTCCTACAATGAGCAGTTCTTC.

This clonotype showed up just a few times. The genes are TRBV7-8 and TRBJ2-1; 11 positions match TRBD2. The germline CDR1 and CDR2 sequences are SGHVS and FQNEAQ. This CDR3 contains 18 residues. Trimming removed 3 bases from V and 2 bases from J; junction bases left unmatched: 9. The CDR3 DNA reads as TGTGCCAGCAGCTTCCGGGGTAGCGGGAGGGCCACCTACAATGAGCAGTTCTTC. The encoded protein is CASSFRGSGRATYNEQFF.

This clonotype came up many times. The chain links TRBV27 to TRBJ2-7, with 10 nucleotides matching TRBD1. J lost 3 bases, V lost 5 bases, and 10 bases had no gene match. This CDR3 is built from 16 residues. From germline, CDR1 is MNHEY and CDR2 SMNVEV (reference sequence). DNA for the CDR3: TGTGCCAGCAGTATAATCCGGACAGGGGGATTCTACGAGCAGTACTTC. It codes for CASSIIRTGGFYEQYF.

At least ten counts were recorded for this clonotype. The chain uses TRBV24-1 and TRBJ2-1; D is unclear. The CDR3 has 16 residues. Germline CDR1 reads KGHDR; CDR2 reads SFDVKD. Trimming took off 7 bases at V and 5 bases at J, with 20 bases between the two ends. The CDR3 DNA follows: TGTGCCACCAGCAGCCAATTGGGCCTCGAAGACAATGAGCAGTTCTTC. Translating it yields CATSSQLGLEDNEQFF.

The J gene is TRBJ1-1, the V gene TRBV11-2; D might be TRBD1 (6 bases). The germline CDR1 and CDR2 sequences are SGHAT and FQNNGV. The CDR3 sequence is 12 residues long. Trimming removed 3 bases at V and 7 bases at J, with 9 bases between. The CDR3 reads CASSLGANEAFF. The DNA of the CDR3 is TGTGCCAGCAGCTTGGGGGCGAATGAAGCTTTCTTT.

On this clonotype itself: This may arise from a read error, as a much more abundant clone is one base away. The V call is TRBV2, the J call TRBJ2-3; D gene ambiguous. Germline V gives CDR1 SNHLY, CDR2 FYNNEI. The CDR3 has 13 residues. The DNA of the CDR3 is TGTGCCGGCAGTGATAGGCGACTAGATACGCAGTATTTT. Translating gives CAGSDRRLDTQYF.

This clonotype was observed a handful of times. CDR3 loop: CSVVGVSYEQYF. The CDR3 coding sequence is TGCAGCGTTGTAGGGGTCAGCTACGAGCAGTACTTC. The gene calls are TRBV29-1 and TRBJ2-7; the D gene is possibly TRBD1 (5 bases). Trimming shortened V by 4 bases and J by 3 bases, and 10 bases separated the two germline ends. This CDR3 has 12 residues. Germline V gives CDR1 SQVTM, CDR2 ANQGSEA.

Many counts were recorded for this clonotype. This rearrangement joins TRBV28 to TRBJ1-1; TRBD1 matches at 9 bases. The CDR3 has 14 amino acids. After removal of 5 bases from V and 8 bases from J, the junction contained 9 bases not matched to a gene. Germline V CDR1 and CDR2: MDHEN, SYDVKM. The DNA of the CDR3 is TGTGCCAGCAGTATGACAGGGGGGCTTCGCGAAGCTTTCTTT. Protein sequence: CASSMTGGLREAFF.

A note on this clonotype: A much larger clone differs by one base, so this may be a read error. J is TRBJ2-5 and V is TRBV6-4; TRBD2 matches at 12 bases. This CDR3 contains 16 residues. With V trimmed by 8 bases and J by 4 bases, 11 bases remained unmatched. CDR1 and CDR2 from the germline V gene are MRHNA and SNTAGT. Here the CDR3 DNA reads TGTGCCAGCGGTCTACTAGCGGGAGGCCCCACAGAGACCCAGTACTTC. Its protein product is CASGLLAGGPTETQYF.

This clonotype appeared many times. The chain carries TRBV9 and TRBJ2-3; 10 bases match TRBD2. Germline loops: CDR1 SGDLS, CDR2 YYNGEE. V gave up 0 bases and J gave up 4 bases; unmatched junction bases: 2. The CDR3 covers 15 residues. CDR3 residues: CASSVASGSPDTQYF. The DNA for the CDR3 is TGTGCCAGCAGCGTAGCTAGCGGGAGCCCAGATACGCAGTATTTT.

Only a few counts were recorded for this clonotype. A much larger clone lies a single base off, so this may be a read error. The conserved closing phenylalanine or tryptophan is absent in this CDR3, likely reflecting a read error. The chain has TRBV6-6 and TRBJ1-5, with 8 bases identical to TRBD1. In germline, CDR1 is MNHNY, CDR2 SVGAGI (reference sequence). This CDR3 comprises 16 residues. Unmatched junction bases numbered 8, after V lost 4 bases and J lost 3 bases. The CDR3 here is CASSSQTGAANQPQHL. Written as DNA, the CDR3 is TGTGCCAGCAGTTCGCAGACAGGGGCGGCCAATCAGCCCCAGCATCTT.

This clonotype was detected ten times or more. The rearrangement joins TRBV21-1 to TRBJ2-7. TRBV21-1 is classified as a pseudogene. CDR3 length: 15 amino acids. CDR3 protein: CASSQSGQGPDEQYF. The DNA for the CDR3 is TGTGCCAGCAGCCAATCGGGACAGGGCCCTGACGAGCAGTACTTC.

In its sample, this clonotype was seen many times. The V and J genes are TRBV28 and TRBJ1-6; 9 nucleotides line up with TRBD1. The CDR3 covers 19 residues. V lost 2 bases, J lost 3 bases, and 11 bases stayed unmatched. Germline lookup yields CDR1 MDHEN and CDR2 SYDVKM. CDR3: CASSLLFEVDRGYNSPLHF. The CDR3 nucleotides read TGTGCCAGCAGTTTACTCTTCGAGGTGGACAGGGGCTATAATTCACCCCTCCACTTT.

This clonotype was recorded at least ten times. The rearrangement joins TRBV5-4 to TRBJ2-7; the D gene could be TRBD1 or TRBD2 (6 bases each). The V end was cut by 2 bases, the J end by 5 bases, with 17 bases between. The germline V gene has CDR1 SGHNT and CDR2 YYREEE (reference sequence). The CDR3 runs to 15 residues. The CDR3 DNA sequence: TGTGCCAGCAGCTTCGGGGGCCGGTCCTACAACGAGCAGTACTTC. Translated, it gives CASSFGGRSYNEQYF.

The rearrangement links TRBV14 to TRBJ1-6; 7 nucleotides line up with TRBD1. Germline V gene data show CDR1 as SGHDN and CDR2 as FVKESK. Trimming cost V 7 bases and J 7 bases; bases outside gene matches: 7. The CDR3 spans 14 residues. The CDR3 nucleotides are TGTGCCAGCACCCTGACAGGGAGGAATTCACCCCTCCACTTT. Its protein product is CASTLTGRNSPLHF.

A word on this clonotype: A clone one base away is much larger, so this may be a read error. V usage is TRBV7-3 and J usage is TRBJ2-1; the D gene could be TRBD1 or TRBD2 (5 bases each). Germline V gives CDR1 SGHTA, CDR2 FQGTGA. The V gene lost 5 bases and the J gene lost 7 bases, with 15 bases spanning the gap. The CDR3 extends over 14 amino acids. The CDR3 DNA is TGTGCCAGCAGCCCTGGGACGGCCGATAATGAGCAGTTCTTC. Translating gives CASSPGTADNEQFF.

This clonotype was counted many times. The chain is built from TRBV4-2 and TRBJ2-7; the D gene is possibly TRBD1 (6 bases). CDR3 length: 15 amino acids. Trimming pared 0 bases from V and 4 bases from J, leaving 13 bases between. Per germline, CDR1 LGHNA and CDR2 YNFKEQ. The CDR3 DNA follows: TGTGCCAGCAGCCAAGAGGGACAACCCATATACGAGCAGTACTTC. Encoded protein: CASSQEGQPIYEQYF.